This T cell receptor (beta chain) derives from a study of radiation and T cells in renal cell carcinoma. Remarks on this clone: What it binds is not known.

Time point defined: baseline pretreatment blood. As for treatment: 15 Gy SBRT to primary tumor, nephrectomy 4 weeks later. Blood was sampled at baseline, 2 weeks and 4 weeks after SBRT. Profiling relied on immunoSEQ multiplex PCR, and the TCRdb table lists in-frame clones only, not all of them. The repertoire holds about 59,000 clones, with approximately 84% as singletons. Study-wide findings and caveats: Top tumor clonotypes rose in blood 2 weeks post-radiation, then contracted. Baseline intratumoral clonotype presence is unknown without pretreatment biopsies.

The clonotype originates from a man in his sixties with renal cell carcinoma. The sequencing here drew on blood, taken from a patient whose treatment included radiotherapy and nephrectomy.

CDR3 region: CAISESGVKTEAFF. CDR3 sequence (DNA): TGTGCCATCAGTGAGTCGGGGGTTAAGACTGAAGCTTTCTTT. This sequence joins TRBV10-3 and TRBJ1-1; the D gene is possibly TRBD1 (5 bases). V lost 0 bases and J 5 bases, leaving 10 bases between the germline ends. Germline V gene sequence: CDR1 ENHRY, CDR2 SYGVKD. The CDR3 is 14 amino acids.